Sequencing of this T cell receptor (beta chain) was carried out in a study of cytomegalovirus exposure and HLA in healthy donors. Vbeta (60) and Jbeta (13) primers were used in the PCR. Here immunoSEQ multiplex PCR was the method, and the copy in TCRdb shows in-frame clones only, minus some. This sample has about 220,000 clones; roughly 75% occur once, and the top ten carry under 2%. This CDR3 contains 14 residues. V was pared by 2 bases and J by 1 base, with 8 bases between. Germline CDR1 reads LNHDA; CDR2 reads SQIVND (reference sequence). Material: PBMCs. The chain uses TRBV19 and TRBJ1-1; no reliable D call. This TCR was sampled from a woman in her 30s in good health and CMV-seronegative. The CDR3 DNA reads TGTGCCAGTAGTATAACGACATCGAACACTGAAGCTTTCTTT. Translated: CASSITTSNTEAFF.